A single TCR beta chain is shown here with its context. This specimen comes from a study of early stage breast cancer tumors. This table comes from immunoSEQ multiplex PCR, and its TCRdb copy is limited to in-frame clones, with some not included. The sample shows approximately 70,000 clones, 65% to 85% of them seen only once. This CDR3 has 15 amino acids. The germline V and J ends were trimmed by 8 bases and 0 bases, with 16 bases remaining between them. Per the germline V gene, CDR1 is MNHNY and CDR2 is SVGAGI (reference sequence). Sequenced material: blood. The V and J genes are TRBV6-6 and TRBJ1-2; a weak D match, TRBD1 (5 bases). The receptor was derived from a person aged 40 to 49 with breast cancer. The CDR3 region has the DNA TGTGCCAGCTCCGATACGGGGGGAGCTAACTATGGCTACACCTTC. Amino acid sequence: CASSDTGGANYGYTF.